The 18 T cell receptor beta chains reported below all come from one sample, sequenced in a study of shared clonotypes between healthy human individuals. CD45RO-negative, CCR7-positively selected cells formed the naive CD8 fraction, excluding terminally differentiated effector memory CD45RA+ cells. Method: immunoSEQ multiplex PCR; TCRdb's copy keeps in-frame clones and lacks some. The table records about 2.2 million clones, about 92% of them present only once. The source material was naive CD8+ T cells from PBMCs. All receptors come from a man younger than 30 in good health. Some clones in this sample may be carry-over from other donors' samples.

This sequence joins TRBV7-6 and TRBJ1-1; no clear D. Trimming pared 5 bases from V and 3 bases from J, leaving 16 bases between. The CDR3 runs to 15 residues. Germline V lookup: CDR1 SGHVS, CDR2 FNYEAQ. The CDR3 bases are TGTGCCAGCAGCCCTCTGGAGGGTGCGGACACTGAAGCTTTCTTT. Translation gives CASSPLEGADTEAFF.

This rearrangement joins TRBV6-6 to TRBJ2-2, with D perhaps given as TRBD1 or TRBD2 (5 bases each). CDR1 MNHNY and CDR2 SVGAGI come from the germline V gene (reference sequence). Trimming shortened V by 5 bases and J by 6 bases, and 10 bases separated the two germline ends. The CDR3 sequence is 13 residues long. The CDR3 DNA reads TGTGCCAGCAGTACGTTGGGACCCGGGGAGCTGTTTTTT. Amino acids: CASSTLGPGELFF.

CDR3: CASSARVRGYTF. The CDR3, as DNA: TGTGCCAGTAGTGCCAGGGTCCGTGGCTACACCTTC. The chain couples TRBV19 to TRBJ1-2, with D possibly TRBD1 on 5 matching bases. This CDR3 has 12 residues. Germline CDR1 is LNHDA and CDR2 is SQIVND (reference sequence). The V end lost 5 bases, the J end lost 7 bases, and 11 bases lay between the germline ends. Filled out from reference TRBV19 and TRBJ1-2, the complete variable domain reads DGGITQSPKYLFRKEGQNVTLSCEQNLNHDAMYWYRQDPGQGLRLIYYSQIVNDFQKGDIAEGYSVSREKKESFPLTVTSAQKNPTAFYLCASSARVRGYTFGSGTRLTVV.

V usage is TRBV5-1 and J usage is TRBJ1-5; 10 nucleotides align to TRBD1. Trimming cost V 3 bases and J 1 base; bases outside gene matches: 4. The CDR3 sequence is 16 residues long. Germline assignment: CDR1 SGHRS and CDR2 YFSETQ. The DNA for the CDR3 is TGCGCCAGCAGCTCCGGGACAGGGGTGAGCAATCAGCCCCAGCATTTT. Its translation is CASSSGTGVSNQPQHF.

For the CDR3, the DNA is TGCACCAGCAGCCACTTTTCTCTAGCGGGAGTTAAGGAGACCCAGTACTTC. It codes for CTSSHFSLAGVKETQYF. The chain couples TRBV1 to TRBJ2-5; the table's D call TRBD2 went unverified against the DNA. TRBV1 is a documented pseudogene. The CDR3 runs 17 residues.

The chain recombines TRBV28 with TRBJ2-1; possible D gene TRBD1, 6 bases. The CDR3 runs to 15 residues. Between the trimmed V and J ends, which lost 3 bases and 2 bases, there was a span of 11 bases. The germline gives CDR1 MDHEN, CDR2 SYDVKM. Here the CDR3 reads CASSFSPGAYNEQFF. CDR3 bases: TGTGCCAGCAGTTTTAGCCCAGGGGCCTACAATGAGCAGTTCTTC.

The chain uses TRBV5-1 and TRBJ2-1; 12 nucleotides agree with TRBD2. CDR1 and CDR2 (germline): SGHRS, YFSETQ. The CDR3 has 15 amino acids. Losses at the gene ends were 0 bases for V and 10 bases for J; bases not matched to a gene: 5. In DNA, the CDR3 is TGCGCCAGCAGCTTGGCACTAGCGGGAGGATGGGAGCAGTTCTTC. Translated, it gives CASSLALAGGWEQFF.

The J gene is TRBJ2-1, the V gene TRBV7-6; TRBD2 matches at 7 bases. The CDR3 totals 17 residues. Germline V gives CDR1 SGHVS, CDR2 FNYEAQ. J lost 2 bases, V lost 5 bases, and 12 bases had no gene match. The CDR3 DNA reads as TGTGCCAGCAGCCCCCTTGGCAGCGGGACCACCTACAATGAGCAGTTCTTC. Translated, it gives CASSPLGSGTTYNEQFF.

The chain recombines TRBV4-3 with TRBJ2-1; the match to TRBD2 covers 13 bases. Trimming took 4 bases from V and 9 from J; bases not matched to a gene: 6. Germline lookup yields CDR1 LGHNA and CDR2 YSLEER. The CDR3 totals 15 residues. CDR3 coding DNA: TGCGCCAGCAGCCTCGGGACTAGCGGGGAGAGTGAGCAGTTCTTC. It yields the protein CASSLGTSGESEQFF.

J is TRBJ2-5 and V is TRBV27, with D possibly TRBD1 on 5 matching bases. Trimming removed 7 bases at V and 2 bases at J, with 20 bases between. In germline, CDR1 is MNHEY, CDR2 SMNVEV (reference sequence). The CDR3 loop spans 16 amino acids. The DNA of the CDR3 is TGTGCCAGCAAAGACTTCACAGGAAGCCAACAAGAGACCCAGTACTTC. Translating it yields CASKDFTGSQQETQYF.

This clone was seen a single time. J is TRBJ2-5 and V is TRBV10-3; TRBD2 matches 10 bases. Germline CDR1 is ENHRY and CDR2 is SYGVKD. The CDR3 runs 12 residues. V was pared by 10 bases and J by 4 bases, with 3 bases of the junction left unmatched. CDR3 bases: TGTGCCAGCGGGACTAGCGTAGAGACCCAGTACTTC. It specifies CASGTSVETQYF.

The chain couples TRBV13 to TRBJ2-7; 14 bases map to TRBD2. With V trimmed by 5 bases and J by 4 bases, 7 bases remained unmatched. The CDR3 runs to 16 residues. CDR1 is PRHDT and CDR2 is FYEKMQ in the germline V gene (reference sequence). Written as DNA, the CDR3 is TGTGCCAGCAGCCCCGGGGGACTAGCGGGGGCATACGAGCAGTACTTC. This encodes CASSPGGLAGAYEQYF.

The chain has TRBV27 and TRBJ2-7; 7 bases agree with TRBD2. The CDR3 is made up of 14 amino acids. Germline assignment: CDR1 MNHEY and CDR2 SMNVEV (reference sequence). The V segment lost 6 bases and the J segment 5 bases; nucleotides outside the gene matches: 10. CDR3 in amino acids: CASRSGEGWNEQYF. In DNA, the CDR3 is TGTGCCAGCAGGAGTGGGGAGGGCTGGAACGAGCAGTACTTC.

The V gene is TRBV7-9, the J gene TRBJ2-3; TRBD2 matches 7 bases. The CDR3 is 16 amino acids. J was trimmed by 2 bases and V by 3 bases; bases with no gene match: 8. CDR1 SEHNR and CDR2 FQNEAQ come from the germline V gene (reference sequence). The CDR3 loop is CASSFEVGGLTDTQYF. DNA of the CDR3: TGTGCCAGCAGCTTTGAAGTGGGAGGGCTCACAGATACGCAGTATTTT.

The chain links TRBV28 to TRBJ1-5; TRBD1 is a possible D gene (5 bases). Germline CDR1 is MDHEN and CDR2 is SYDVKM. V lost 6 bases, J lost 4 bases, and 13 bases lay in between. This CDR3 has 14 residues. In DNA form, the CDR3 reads TGTGCCAGCAGCCCCTCCAGGGCTAATCAGCCCCAGCATTTT. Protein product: CASSPSRANQPQHF.

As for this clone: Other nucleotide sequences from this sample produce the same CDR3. The CDR3 DNA reads as TGTGCCAGCAGTACGAGGGGGTCCTCCTACGAGCAGTACTTC. As protein: CASSTRGSSYEQYF. The rearrangement uses TRBV27 and TRBJ2-7, with D perhaps matching TRBD1 (6 bases). CDR3 length: 14 amino acids. V lost 5 bases and J lost 0, with 11 bases in between. Germline CDR1 MNHEY, CDR2 SMNVEV (reference sequence).

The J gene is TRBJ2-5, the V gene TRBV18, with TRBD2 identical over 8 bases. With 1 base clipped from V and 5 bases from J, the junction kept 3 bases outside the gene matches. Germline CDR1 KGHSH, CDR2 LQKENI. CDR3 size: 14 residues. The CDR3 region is CASSPQREWETQYF. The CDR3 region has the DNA TGTGCCAGCTCACCACAGCGGGAGTGGGAGACCCAGTACTTC.

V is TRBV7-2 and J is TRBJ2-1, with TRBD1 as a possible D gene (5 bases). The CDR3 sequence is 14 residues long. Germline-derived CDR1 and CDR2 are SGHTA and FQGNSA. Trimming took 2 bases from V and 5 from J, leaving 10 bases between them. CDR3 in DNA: TGTGCCAGCAGCTTATACAGGATCGACAATGAGCAGTTCTTC. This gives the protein CASSLYRIDNEQFF. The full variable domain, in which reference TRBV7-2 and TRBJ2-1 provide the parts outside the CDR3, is GAGVSQSPSNKVTEKGKDVELRCDPISGHTALYWYRQSLGQGLEFLIYFQGNSAPDKSGLPSDRFSAERTGGSVSTLTIQRTQQEDSAVYLCASSLYRIDNEQFFGPGTRLTVL.